This T cell receptor beta chain appears in the sequencing data of a study of tumor-infiltrating lymphocytes in localized non-small cell lung cancer. About the research overall: Tumor tissue and non-adjacent uninvolved lung came from each patient. Study-wide results and caveats: TCR sequencing covered a subset of patients with enough tissue.

A note on this clone: Its target is unknown.

The CDR3 loop spans 15 amino acids. With 5 bases removed from V and 7 bases from J, the gap between germline ends came to 21 bases. Germline CDR1 MNHEY, CDR2 SMNVEV (reference sequence). TCRdb's copy holds only in-frame clones and misses some; the assay was immunoSEQ multiplex PCR. Counted here are fewer than 20,000 clones, approximately 73% occurring once; the ten biggest clones make up approximately 4%. The sequenced material came from lung tumor tissue. This sequence joins TRBV27 and TRBJ2-7; D may correspond to TRBD1 or TRBD2 (5 bases each). This TCR was sampled from a human donor with non-small cell lung cancer. CDR3 region: CASSISPGPGREQYF. The CDR3 DNA follows: TGTGCCAGCAGTATAAGTCCGGGGCCGGGGCGGGAGCAGTACTTC.